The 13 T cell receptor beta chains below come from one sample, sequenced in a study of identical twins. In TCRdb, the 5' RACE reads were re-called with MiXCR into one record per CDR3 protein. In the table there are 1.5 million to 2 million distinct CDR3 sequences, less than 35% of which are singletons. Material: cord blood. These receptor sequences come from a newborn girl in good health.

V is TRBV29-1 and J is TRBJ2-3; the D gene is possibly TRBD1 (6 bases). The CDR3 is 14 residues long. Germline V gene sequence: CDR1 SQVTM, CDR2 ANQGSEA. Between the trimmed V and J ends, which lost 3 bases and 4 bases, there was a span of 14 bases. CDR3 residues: CSVDPGGGPDTQYF. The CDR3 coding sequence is TGCAGCGTTGACCCTGGTGGGGGCCCAGATACGCAGTATTTT.

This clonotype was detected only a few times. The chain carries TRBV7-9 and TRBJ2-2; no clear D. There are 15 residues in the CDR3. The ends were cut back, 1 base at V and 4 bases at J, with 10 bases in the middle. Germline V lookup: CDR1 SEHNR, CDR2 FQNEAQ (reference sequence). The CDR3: CASSLGRTPTGELFF. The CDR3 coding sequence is TGTGCCAGCAGCTTAGGAAGGACCCCCACCGGGGAGCTGTTTTTT.

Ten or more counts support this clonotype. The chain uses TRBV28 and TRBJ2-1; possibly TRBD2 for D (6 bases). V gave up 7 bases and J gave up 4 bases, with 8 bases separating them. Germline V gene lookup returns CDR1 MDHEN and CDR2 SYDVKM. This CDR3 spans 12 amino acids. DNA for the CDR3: TGTGCCAGCACCGCGGGGTACAATGAGCAGTTCTTC. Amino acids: CASTAGYNEQFF.

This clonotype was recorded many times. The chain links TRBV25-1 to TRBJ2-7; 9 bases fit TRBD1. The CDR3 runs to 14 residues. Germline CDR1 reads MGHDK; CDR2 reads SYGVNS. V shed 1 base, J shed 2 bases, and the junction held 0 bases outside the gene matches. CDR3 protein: CASSEWTGAYEQYF. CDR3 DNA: TGTGCCAGCAGTGAATGGACAGGGGCCTACGAGCAGTACTTC.

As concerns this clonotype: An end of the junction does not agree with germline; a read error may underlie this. The CDR3 sequence: CSSSSALGGGGLNEQYF. The CDR3 DNA is TGTTCCAGCAGCTCAGCATTGGGCGGGGGGGGACTCAATGAGCAGTACTTC. The V gene is TRBV7-2, the J gene TRBJ2-5; 9 bases agree with TRBD2. The CDR3 is 17 residues long. Germline CDR1 SGHTA, CDR2 FQGNSA.

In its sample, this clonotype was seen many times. Written as DNA, the CDR3 is TGTGCCAGCAGCCACGGGGATTCCTCCTACAATGAGCAGTTCTTC. Translation gives CASSHGDSSYNEQFF. The rearrangement uses TRBV4-2 and TRBJ2-1; TRBD2 is a possible D gene (5 bases). Per the germline V gene, CDR1 is LGHNA and CDR2 is YNFKEQ. This CDR3 spans 15 amino acids. Trimming took off 3 bases at V and 0 bases at J, with 9 bases between the two ends.

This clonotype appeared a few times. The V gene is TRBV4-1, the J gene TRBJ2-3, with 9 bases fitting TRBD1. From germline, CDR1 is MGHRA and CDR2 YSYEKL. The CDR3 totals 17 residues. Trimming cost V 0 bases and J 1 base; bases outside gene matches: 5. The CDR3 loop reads CASSQDFRTGGTDTQYF. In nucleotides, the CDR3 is TGCGCCAGCAGCCAAGATTTCCGGACAGGGGGCACAGATACGCAGTATTTT.

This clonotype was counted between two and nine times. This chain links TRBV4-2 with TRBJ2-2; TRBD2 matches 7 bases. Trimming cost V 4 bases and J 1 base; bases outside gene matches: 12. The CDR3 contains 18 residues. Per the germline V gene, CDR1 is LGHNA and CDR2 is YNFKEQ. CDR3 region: CASSPFPYSGGNTGELFF. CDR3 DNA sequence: TGTGCCAGCAGCCCCTTCCCTTATTCGGGGGGGAACACCGGGGAGCTGTTTTTT.

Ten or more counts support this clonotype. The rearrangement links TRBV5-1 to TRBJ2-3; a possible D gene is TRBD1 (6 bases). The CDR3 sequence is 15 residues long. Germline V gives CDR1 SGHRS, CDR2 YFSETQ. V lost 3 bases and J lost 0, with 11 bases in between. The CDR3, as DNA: TGCGCCAGCAGCTCCCGGGACATTAGCACAGATACGCAGTATTTT. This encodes CASSSRDISTDTQYF.

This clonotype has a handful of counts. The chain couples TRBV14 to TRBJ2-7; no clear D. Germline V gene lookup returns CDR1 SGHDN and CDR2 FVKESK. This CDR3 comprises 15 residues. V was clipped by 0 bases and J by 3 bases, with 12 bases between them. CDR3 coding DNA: TGTGCCAGCAGCCAAGATGACAATGGGAACTACGAGCAGTACTTC. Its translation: CASSQDDNGNYEQYF. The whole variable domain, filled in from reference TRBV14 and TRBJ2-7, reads EAGVTQFPSHSVIEKGQTVTLRCDPISGHDNLYWYRRVMGKEIKFLLHFVKESKQDESGMPNNRFLAERTGGTYSTLKVQPAELEDSGVYFCASSQDDNGNYEQYFGPGTRLTVT.

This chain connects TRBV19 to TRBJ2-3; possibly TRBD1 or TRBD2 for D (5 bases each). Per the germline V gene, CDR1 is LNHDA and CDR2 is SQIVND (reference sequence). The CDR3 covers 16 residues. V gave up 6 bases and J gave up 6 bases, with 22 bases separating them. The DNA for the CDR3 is TGTGCCAGTAGCGTCTTTAAGGCGAGAGGGACGGATACGCAGTATTTT. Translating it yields CASSVFKARGTDTQYF.

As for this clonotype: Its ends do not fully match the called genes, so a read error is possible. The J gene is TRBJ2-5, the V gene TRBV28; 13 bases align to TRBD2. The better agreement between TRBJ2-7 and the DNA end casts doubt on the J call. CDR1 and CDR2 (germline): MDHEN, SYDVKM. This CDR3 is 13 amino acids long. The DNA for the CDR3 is TGTGGCAGCACTAGCGGGGGGGCGTACGAGCAGTACTTC. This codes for CGSTSGGAYEQYF.

The CDR3 sequence: CSARDLTGSPEQYF. CDR3 DNA: TGCAGTGCTAGAGATCTGACTGGCAGCCCCGAGCAGTACTTC. The chain is built from TRBV20-1 and TRBJ2-7, with D uncertain. Trimming stripped 0 bases from V and 6 bases from J, with 15 bases between. The CDR3 totals 14 residues. The V gene's germline CDR1 is DFQATT and CDR2 SNEGSKA (reference sequence).